The clone carrying this T cell receptor (beta chain) appeared a single time. V gave up 3 bases and J gave up 8 bases; unmatched junction bases: 3. The germline V gene encodes CDR1 SGHRS and CDR2 YFSETQ. The CDR3 loop spans 14 amino acids. Before vaccination, two weeks after the third vaccination, and at progression, PBMC were collected. These data are taken from a study of glioma-infiltrating T cells after dendritic cell vaccination. Amplification used 60 V beta primers and 13 J beta primers. Measured with immunoSEQ multiplex PCR; TCRdb has only the in-frame clones, and not every one. The data contain about 73,000 clones, about four fifths of them singletons.

Sequencing was performed on blood, taken before dendritic cell vaccination. The rearrangement links TRBV5-1 to TRBJ2-3; 13 bases align to TRBD2. This receptor was taken from a human donor with glioblastoma. CDR3 DNA: TGCGCCAGCAGCTCTCGACTAGCGGGAGGTACGCAGTATTTT. It translates to CASSSRLAGGTQYF.